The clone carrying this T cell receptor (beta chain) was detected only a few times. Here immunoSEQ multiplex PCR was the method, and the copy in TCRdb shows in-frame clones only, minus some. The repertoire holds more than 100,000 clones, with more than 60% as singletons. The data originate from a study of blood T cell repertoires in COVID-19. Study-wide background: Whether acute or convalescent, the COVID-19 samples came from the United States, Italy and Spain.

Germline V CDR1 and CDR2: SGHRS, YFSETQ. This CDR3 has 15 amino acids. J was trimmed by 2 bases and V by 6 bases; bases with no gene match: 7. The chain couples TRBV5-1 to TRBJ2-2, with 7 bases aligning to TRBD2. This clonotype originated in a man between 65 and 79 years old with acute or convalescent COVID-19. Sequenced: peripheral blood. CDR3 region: CASTQASGNTGELFF. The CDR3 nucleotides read TGCGCCAGCACCCAGGCTAGCGGTAACACCGGGGAGCTGTTTTTT.